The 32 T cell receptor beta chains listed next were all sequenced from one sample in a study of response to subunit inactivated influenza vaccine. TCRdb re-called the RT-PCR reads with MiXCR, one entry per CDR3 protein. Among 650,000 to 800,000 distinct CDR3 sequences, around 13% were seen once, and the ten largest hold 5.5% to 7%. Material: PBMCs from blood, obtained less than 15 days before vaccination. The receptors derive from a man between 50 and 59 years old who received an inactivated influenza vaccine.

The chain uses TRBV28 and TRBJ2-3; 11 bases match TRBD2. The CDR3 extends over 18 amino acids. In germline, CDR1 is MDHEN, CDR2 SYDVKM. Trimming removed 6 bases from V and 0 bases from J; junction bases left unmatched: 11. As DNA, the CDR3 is TGTGCCAGCAGCTCACTAGCGGGAGCTTTTTGGAGCACAGATACGCAGTATTTT. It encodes CASSSLAGAFWSTDTQYF.

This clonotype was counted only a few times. CDR3 sequence reads: CASSLIYLGTGIYEQYF. The CDR3 DNA follows: TGTGCCAGCAGTTTAATCTACCTCGGGACAGGGATCTACGAGCAGTACTTC. V gene TRBV28 combines with J gene TRBJ2-7, with TRBD1 matching over 9 bases. With V trimmed by 2 bases and J by 3 bases, 11 bases remained unmatched. The CDR3 runs 17 residues. CDR1 and CDR2 (germline): MDHEN, SYDVKM.

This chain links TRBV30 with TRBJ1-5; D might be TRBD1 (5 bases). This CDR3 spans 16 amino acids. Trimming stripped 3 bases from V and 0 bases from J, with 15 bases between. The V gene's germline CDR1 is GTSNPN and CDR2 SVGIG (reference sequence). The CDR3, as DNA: TGTGCCTGGAGCCATGTGGGGGGAAGTAGCAATCAGCCCCAGCATTTT. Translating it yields CAWSHVGGSSNQPQHF.

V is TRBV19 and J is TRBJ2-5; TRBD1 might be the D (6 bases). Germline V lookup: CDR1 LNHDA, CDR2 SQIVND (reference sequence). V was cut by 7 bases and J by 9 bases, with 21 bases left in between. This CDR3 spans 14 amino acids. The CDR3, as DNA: TGTGCCAGTACCACCGCTACAGGGAAAATGGCCCAGTACTTC. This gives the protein CASTTATGKMAQYF.

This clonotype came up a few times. Here the CDR3 reads CASSPGLAGAYEQFF. The CDR3 nucleotides read TGTGCCAGCAGCCCGGGACTAGCGGGAGCTTATGAGCAGTTCTTC. The chain carries TRBV11-1 and TRBJ2-1; 14 bases line up with TRBD2. Germline loops: CDR1 SGHAT, CDR2 FQDESV (reference sequence). Trimming removed 5 bases from V and 8 bases from J; junction bases left unmatched: 5. The CDR3 is 15 amino acids. Using reference TRBV11-1 and TRBJ2-1 for the parts outside the CDR3, the full variable domain is EAEVAQSPRYKITEKSQAVAFWCDPISGHATLYWYRQILGQGPELLVQFQDESVVDDSQLPKDRFSAERLKGVDSTLKIQPAELGDSAMYLCASSPGLAGAYEQFFGPGTRLTVL.

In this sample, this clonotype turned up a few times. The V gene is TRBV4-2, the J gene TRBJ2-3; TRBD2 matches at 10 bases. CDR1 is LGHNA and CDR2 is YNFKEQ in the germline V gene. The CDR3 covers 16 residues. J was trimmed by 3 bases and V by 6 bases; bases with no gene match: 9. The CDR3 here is CASSSGASGGTDTQYF. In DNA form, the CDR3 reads TGTGCCAGCAGTTCCGGGGCTAGCGGGGGAACAGATACGCAGTATTTT.

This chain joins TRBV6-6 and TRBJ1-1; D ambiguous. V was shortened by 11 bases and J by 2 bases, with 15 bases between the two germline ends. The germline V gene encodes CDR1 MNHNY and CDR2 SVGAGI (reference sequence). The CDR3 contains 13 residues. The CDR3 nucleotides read TGTGCCGTACAGACCGTGCTAAACACTGAAGCTTTCTTT. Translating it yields CAVQTVLNTEAFF.

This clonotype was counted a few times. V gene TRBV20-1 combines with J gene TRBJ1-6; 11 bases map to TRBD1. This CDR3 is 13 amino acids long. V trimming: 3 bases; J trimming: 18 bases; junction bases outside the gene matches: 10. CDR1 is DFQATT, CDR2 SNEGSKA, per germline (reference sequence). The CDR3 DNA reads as TGCAGTGCTAGGATTGGACAGGGGGCGCGAAACCACTTT. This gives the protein CSARIGQGARNHF.

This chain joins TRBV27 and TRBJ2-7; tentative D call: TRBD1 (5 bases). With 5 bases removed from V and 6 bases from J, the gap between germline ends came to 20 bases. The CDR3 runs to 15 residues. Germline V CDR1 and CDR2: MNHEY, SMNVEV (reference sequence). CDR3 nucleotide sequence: TGTGCCAGCAGTCCAAGACAGTCCCCAGCTGCCGAGCAGTACTTC. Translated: CASSPRQSPAAEQYF.

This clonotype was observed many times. The CDR3 spells CASSFSGAPYNEQFF. The DNA of the CDR3 is TGCGCCAGCAGCTTTTCCGGGGCCCCCTACAATGAGCAGTTCTTC. The chain is built from TRBV5-1 and TRBJ2-1; D might be TRBD1 or TRBD2, each matching 5 bases. From germline, CDR1 is SGHRS and CDR2 YFSETQ. V lost 2 bases and J lost 2, with 11 bases in between. This CDR3 spans 15 amino acids.

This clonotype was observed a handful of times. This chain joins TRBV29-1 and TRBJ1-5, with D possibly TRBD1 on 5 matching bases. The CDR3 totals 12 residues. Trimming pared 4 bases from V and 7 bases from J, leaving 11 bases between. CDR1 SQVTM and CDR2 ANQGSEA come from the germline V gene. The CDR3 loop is CSVGRVGQPQHF. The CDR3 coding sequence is TGCAGCGTTGGCAGGGTCGGGCAGCCCCAGCATTTT.

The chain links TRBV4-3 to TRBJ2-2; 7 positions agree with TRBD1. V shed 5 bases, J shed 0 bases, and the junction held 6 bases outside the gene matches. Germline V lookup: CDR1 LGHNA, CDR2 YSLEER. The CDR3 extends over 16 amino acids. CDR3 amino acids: CASSFRGLANTGELFF. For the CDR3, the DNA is TGCGCCAGCAGCTTTAGGGGGCTTGCGAACACCGGGGAGCTGTTTTTT.

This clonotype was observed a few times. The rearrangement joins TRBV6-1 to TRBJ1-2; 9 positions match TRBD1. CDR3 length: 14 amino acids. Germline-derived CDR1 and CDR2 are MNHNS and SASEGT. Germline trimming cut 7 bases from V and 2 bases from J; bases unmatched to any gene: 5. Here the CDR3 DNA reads TGTGCCAGCAACCGGGACAGGGCGAACTATGGCTACACCTTC. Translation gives CASNRDRANYGYTF.

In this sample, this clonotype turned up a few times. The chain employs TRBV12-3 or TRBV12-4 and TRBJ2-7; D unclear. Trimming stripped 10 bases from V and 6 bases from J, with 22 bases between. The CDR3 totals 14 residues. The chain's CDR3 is CANPWAVHAPEQYF. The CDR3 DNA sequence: TGTGCCAACCCCTGGGCAGTTCATGCACCCGAGCAGTACTTC.

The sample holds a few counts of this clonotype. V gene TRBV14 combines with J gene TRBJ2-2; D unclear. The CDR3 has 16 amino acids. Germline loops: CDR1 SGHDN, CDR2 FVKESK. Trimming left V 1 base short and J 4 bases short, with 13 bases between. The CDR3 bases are TGTGCCAGCAGCCAAGTCAGCAGCTATGGCACCGGGGAGCTGTTTTTT. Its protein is CASSQVSSYGTGELFF.

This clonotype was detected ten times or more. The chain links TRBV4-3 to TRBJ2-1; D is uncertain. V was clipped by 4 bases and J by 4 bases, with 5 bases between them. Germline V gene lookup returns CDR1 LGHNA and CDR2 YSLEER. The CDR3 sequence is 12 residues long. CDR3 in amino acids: CASSLDYNEQFF. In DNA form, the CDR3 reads TGCGCCAGCAGCCTCGATTACAATGAGCAGTTCTTC.

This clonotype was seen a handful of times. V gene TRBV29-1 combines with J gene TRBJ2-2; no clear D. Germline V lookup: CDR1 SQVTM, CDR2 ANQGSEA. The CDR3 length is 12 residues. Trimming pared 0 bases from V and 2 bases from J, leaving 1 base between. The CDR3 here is CSVEDNTGELFF. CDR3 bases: TGCAGCGTTGAAGATAACACCGGGGAGCTGTTTTTT.

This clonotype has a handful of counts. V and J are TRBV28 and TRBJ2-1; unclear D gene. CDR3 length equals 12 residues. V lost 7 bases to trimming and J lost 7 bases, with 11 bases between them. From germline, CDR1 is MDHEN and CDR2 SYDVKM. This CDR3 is CASTFLGNEQFF. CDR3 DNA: TGTGCCAGCACCTTTCTAGGAAATGAGCAGTTCTTC.

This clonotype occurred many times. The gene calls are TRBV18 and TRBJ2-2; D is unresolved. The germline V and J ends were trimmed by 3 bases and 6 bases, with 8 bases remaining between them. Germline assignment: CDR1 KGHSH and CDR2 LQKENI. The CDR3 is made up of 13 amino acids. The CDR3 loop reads CASSPRFAGELFF. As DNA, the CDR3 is TGTGCCAGCTCACCGAGATTCGCCGGGGAGCTGTTTTTT.

Here the CDR3 reads CATSRDSEPRTQYF. Here the CDR3 DNA reads TGTGCCACCAGCAGAGATTCGGAGCCGAGGACCCAGTACTTC. The chain joins TRBV15 to TRBJ2-5; D is ambiguous. The V and J ends lost 0 bases and 7 bases respectively, with 12 bases between them. This CDR3 contains 14 residues. Germline V gene data show CDR1 as LNHNV and CDR2 as YYDKDF (reference sequence).

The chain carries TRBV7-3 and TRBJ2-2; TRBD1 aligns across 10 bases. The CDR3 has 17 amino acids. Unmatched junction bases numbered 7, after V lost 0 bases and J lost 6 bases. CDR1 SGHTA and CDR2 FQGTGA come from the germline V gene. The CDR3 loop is CASSLTSTGGAAGELFF. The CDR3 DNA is TGTGCCAGCAGCTTAACTTCGACAGGGGGCGCAGCCGGGGAGCTGTTTTTT.

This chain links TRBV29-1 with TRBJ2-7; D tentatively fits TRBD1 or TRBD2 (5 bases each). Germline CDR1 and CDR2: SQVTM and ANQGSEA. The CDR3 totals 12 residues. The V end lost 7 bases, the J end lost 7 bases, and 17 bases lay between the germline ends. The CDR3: CSGQGAGWEQYF. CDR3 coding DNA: TGCAGCGGCCAGGGTGCGGGTTGGGAGCAGTACTTC.

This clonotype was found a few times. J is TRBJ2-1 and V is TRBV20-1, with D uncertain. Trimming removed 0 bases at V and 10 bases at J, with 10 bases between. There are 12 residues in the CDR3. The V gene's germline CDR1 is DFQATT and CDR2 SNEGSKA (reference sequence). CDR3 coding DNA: TGCAGTGCTAGAGATAACGGACCCGAGCAGTTCTTC. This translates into CSARDNGPEQFF.

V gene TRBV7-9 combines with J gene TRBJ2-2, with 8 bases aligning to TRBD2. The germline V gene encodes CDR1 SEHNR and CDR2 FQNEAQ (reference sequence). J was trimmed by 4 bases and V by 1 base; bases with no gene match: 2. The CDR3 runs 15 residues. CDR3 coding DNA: TGTGCCAGCAGCTTAGGAAGCGGGAGCACCGGGGAGCTGTTTTTT. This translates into CASSLGSGSTGELFF.

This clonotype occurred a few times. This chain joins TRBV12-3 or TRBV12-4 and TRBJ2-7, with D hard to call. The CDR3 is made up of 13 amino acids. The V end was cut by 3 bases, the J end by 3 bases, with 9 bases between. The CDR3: CASSLLENYEQYF. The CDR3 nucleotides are TGTGCCAGCAGTTTGCTAGAGAACTACGAGCAGTACTTC.

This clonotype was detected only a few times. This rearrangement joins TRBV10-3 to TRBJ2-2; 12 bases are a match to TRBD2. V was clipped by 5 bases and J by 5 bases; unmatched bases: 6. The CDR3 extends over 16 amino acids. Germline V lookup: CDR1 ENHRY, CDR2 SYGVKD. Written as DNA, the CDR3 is TGTGCCATCAGTTTAAGACTAGCGGGAGTTACCGGGGAGCTGTTTTTT. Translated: CAISLRLAGVTGELFF.

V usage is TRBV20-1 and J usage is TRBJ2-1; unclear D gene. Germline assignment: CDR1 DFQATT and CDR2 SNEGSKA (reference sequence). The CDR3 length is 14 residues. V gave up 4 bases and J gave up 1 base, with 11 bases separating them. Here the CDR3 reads CSAMRTSSYNEQFF. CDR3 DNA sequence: TGCAGTGCTATGAGGACCAGTTCCTACAATGAGCAGTTCTTC.

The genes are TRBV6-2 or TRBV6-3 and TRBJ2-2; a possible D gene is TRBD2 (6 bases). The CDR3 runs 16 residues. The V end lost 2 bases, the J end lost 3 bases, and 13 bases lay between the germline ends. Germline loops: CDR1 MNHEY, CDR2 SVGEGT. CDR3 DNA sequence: TGTGCCAGCAGTTACATGTTCGGGGGTGACACCGGGGAGCTGTTTTTT. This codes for CASSYMFGGDTGELFF.

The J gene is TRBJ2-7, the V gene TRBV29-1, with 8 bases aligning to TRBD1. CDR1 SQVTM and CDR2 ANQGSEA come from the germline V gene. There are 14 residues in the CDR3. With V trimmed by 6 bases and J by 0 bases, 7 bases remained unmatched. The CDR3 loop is CSVLTGGPSYEQYF. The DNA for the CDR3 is TGCAGCGTCCTTACAGGGGGGCCCTCCTACGAGCAGTACTTC.

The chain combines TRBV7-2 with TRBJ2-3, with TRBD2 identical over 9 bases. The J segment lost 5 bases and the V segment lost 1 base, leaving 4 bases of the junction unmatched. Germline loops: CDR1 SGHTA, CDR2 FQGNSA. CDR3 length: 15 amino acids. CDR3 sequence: CASSLGGGVGDTQYF. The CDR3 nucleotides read TGTGCCAGCAGCTTAGGCGGGGGGGTGGGAGATACGCAGTATTTT.

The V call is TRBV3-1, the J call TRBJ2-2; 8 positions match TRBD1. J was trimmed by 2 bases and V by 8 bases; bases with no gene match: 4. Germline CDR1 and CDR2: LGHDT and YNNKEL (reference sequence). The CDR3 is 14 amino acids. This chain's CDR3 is CASLQGGNTGELFF. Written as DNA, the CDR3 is TGTGCCAGCCTACAGGGGGGCAACACCGGGGAGCTGTTTTTT.

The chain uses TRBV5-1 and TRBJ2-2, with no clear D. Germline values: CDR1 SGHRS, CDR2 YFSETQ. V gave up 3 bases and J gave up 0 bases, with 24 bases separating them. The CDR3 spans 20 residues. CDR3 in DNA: TGCGCCAGCAGCTCATTATCGTGGCCTGGTGCGGCAGCGAACACCGGGGAGCTGTTTTTT. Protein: CASSSLSWPGAAANTGELFF.